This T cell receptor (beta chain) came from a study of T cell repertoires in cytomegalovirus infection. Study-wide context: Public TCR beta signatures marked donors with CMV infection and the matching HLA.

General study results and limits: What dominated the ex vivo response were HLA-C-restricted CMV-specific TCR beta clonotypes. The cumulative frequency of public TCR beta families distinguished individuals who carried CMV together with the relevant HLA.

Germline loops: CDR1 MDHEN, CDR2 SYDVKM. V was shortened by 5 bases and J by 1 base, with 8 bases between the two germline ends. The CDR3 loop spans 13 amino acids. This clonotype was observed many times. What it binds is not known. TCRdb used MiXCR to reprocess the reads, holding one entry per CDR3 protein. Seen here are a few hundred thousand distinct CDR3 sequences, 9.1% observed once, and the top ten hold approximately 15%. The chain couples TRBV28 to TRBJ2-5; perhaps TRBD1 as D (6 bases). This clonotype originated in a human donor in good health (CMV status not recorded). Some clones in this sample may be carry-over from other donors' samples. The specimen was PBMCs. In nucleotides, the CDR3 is TGTGCCAGCAGTGGGGGCCGCCAAGAGACCCAGTACTTC. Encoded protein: CASSGGRQETQYF.